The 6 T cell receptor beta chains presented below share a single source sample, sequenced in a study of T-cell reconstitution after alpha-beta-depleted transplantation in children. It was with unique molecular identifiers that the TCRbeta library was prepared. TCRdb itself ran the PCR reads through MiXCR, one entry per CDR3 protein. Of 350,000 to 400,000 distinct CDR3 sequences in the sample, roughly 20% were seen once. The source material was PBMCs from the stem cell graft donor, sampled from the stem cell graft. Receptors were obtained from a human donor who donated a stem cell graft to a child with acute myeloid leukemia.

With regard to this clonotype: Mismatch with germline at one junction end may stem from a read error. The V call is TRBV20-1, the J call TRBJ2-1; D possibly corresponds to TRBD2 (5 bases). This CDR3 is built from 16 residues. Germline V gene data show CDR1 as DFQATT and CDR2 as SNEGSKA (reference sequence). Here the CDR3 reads CSARDFRTGRYNERFF. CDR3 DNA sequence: TGCAGTGCTAGAGATTTCCGGACTGGACGTTACAATGAGCGGTTCTTC.

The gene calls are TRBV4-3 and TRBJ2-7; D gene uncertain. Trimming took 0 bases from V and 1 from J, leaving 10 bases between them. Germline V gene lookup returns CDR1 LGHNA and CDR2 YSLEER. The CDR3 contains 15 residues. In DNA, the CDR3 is TGCGCCAGCAGCCAAGACGCCAAGGGATCCTACGAGCAGTACTTC. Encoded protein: CASSQDAKGSYEQYF.

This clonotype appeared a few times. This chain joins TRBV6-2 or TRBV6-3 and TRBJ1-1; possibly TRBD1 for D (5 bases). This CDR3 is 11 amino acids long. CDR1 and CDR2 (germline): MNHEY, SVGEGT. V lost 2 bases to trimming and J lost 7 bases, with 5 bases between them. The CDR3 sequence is CASSYRGEAFF. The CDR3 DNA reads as TGTGCCAGCAGTTACAGGGGTGAAGCTTTCTTT.

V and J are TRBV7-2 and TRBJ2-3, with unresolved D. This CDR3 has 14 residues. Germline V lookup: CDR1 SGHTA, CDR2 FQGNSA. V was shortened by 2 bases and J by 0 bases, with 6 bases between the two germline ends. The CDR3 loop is CASSLKASTDTQYF. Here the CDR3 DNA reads TGTGCCAGCAGCTTAAAGGCGAGCACAGATACGCAGTATTTT.

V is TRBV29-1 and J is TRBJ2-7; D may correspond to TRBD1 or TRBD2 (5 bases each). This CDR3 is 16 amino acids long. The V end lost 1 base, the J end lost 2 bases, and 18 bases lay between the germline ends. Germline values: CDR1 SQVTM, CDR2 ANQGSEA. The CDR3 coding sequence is TGCAGCGTTGAAGGGGACCGTACTGGCAACCCCTACGAGCAGTACTTC. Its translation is CSVEGDRTGNPYEQYF.

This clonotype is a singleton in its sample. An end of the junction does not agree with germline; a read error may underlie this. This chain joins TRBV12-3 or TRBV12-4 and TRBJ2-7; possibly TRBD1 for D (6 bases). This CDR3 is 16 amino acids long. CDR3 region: CSSSLGAGENGYEQYF. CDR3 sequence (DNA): TGTTCCAGCAGTCTTGGGGCAGGGGAAAACGGTTACGAGCAGTACTTC.